This T cell receptor (beta chain) was obtained from a study of early stage breast cancer tumors. Germline assignment: CDR1 SGHTA and CDR2 FQGTGA. V shed 6 bases and J 4 bases; nucleotides not matched to a gene: 11. CDR3 length: 18 amino acids. Only in-frame clones appear in the TCRdb table, and some are missing; sequencing was by immunoSEQ multiplex PCR. The table lists roughly 25,000 clones, roughly two thirds of them singletons. Note on this clone: What it binds is not known.

Overall study results and limits: Bulk DNA sequencing of unsorted cells missed chain pairing and markers. Compared with adjacent normal breast tissue, tumors showed roughly 2.4-fold greater T cell density and higher clonality. Commonly generated sequences made up most enriched TCRB sequences shared between patients.

The material sequenced was breast tumor tissue. J is TRBJ2-2 and V is TRBV7-3, with 13 bases fitting TRBD2. The receptor comes from a person aged 55 to 69 with breast cancer. The CDR3 protein is CASRPTLTSGRATGELFF. CDR3 in DNA: TGTGCCAGCAGACCCACCCTTACTAGCGGGAGGGCCACCGGGGAGCTGTTTTTT.